The 4 T cell receptor beta chains presented below share a single source sample, sequenced in a study of response to subunit inactivated influenza vaccine. TCRdb reanalysed the RT-PCR reads using MiXCR and keeps one entry per CDR3 protein. Of hundreds of thousands of distinct CDR3 sequences listed, about an eighth are singletons. The sample in question was PBMCs from blood, obtained roughly 47 days after vaccination. The receptors stem from a man aged 50-59 years who received an inactivated influenza vaccine.

The V and J genes are TRBV10-2 and TRBJ2-3; D perhaps matches TRBD1 (6 bases). Germline values: CDR1 WSHSY, CDR2 SAAADI. The V end lost 3 bases, the J end lost 2 bases, and 12 bases lay between the germline ends. The CDR3 length is 15 residues. CDR3 bases: TGCGCCAGCAGTGACCGGACAGAATACACAGATACGCAGTATTTT. Translated, it gives CASSDRTEYTDTQYF.

Many counts were recorded for this clonotype. The rearrangement links TRBV29-1 to TRBJ2-1; TRBD1 matches at 10 bases. After removal of 6 bases from V and 0 bases from J, the junction contained 8 bases not matched to a gene. Germline CDR1 and CDR2: SQVTM and ANQGSEA. The CDR3 loop spans 16 amino acids. The DNA of the CDR3 is TGCAGCGTGCCGGGACAGGGGACGAGCTCCTACAATGAGCAGTTCTTC. It codes for CSVPGQGTSSYNEQFF.

This clonotype occurred a few times. The junction and the germline gene differ at one end; a read error may be behind it. The chain has TRBV5-1 and TRBJ2-1; 8 nucleotides agree with TRBD2. CDR1 is SGHRS, CDR2 YFSETQ, per germline. CDR3 size: 15 residues. CDR3: CPSSRLAGSYNEQFF. In nucleotides, the CDR3 is TGCCCCAGCAGCCGGCTAGCGGGCTCCTACAATGAGCAGTTCTTC.

This clonotype was recorded a few times. CDR3 sequence (DNA): TGTGCCATCAGTGAGAAGGCGGGAAACACCATATATTTT. This gives the protein CAISEKAGNTIYF. The chain joins TRBV10-3 to TRBJ1-3; no clear D gene. V was trimmed by 2 bases and J by 4 bases, leaving 6 bases between them. The germline V gene encodes CDR1 ENHRY and CDR2 SYGVKD. The length of the CDR3 is 13 residues.